The next 23 T cell receptor beta chains were all read from a single sample in a study of shared clonotypes between healthy human individuals. CD45RO-negative CD8 cells positively selected for CCR7 made up the naive population, which excluded terminally differentiated effector memory CD45RA+ cells. TCRdb's table, derived via immunoSEQ multiplex PCR, lists solely in-frame clones and lacks some. The data show nearly 2 million clones, approximately 94% seen once. Sequencing was carried out using naive CD8+ T cells sorted from blood. These receptors all come from a young man in good health.

The V and J genes are TRBV10-3 and TRBJ2-6; D gene uncertain. The V gene lost 0 bases and the J gene lost 0 bases, with 15 bases spanning the gap. Germline V gene data show CDR1 as ENHRY and CDR2 as SYGVKD. CDR3 length: 19 residues. The CDR3: CAISESPRQTSSGANVLTF. The CDR3 coding sequence is TGTGCCATCAGTGAGTCGCCCCGCCAGACCAGCTCTGGGGCCAACGTCCTGACTTTC.

This clone was recorded only once. The sample contains more than one DNA sequence encoding this CDR3. The rearrangement links TRBV6-5 to TRBJ1-2, with a tentative D call TRBD1 (5 bases). Germline CDR1 reads MNHEY; CDR2 reads SVGAGI. V was pared by 2 bases and J by 8 bases, with 12 bases between. The CDR3 has 13 residues. In nucleotides, the CDR3 is TGTGCCAGCAGTTACGTTGGGGCTGGAGGCTACACCTTC. Amino acids: CASSYVGAGGYTF.

V usage is TRBV7-9 and J usage is TRBJ1-1; TRBD1 matches 8 bases. Germline V gene lookup returns CDR1 SEHNR and CDR2 FQNEAQ (reference sequence). There are 16 residues in the CDR3. J lost 3 bases, V lost 0 bases, and 6 bases had no gene match. CDR3 coding DNA: TGTGCCAGCAGCTTAGCGTTCAGGGGGCAAGACACTGAAGCTTTCTTT. It encodes CASSLAFRGQDTEAFF.

This chain joins TRBV10-3 and TRBJ1-2, with D perhaps TRBD1 (5 bases). V lost 0 bases and J lost 0, with 14 bases in between. The CDR3 extends over 17 amino acids. Per germline, CDR1 ENHRY and CDR2 SYGVKD. This chain's CDR3 is CAISESWGPEANYGYTF. DNA of the CDR3: TGTGCCATCAGTGAGTCTTGGGGACCCGAAGCTAACTATGGCTACACCTTC.

The chain is built from TRBV7-9 and TRBJ2-7; possible D gene TRBD1, 5 bases. This CDR3 has 14 residues. The V end was cut by 3 bases, the J end by 5 bases, with 14 bases between. CDR1 is SEHNR and CDR2 is FQNEAQ in the germline V gene (reference sequence). The CDR3 DNA reads as TGTGCCAGCAGCTTTTTGACAGTAGTCGACGAGCAGTACTTC. Protein: CASSFLTVVDEQYF. The whole variable domain, filled in from reference TRBV7-9 and TRBJ2-7, reads DTGVSQNPRHKITKRGQNVTFRCDPISEHNRLYWYRQTLGQGPEFLTYFQNEAQLEKSRLLSDRFSAERPKGSFSTLEIQRTEQGDSAMYLCASSFLTVVDEQYFGPGTRLTVT.

The chain uses TRBV4-3 and TRBJ2-2; TRBD1 matches at 8 bases. Germline lookup yields CDR1 LGHNA and CDR2 YSLEER. The CDR3 totals 18 residues. Germline trimming cut 0 bases from V and 5 bases from J; bases unmatched to any gene: 11. The CDR3 sequence: CASSQDQQGGPGTGELFF. The DNA of the CDR3 is TGCGCCAGCAGCCAAGATCAACAGGGGGGCCCGGGGACCGGGGAGCTGTTTTTT.

J is TRBJ1-1 and V is TRBV27; D is uncertain. The CDR3 sequence is 11 residues long. The germline CDR1 and CDR2 sequences are MNHEY and SMNVEV (reference sequence). V lost 6 bases and J lost 4, with 6 bases in between. The CDR3 sequence is CASRFGTEAFF. The CDR3, as DNA: TGTGCCAGCAGATTCGGCACTGAAGCTTTCTTT.

This sequence joins TRBV7-8 and TRBJ2-7; 11 bases agree with TRBD1. The CDR3 runs 16 residues. CDR1 SGHVS and CDR2 FQNEAQ come from the germline V gene. V lost 5 bases and J lost 6; bases outside the gene matches: 12. CDR3 residues: CASSSLLGTGGSEQYF. CDR3 nucleotide sequence: TGTGCCAGCAGCAGCCTCCTCGGGACAGGGGGATCCGAGCAGTACTTC. Filled out from reference TRBV7-8 and TRBJ2-7, the complete variable domain reads GAGVSQSPRYKVAKRGQDVALRCDPISGHVSLFWYQQALGQGPEFLTYFQNEAQLDKSGLPSDRFFAERPEGSVSTLKIQRTQQEDSAVYLCASSSLLGTGGSEQYFGPGTRLTVT.

The chain links TRBV4-3 to TRBJ2-1; D gene unclear. V lost 2 bases, J lost 7 bases, and 12 bases lay in between. Per germline, CDR1 LGHNA and CDR2 YSLEER. CDR3 length equals 14 residues. The CDR3 DNA reads as TGCGCCAGCAGCCAATATAACGAACAGAATGAGCAGTTCTTC. It encodes CASSQYNEQNEQFF.

For the CDR3, the DNA is TGTGCCAGCAGCCGAACGGACCGGGTCTATAACTATGGCTACACCTTC. Protein product: CASSRTDRVYNYGYTF. The V gene is TRBV13, the J gene TRBJ1-2; D is undetermined. Looked up from germline, CDR1 is PRHDT and CDR2 is FYEKMQ (reference sequence). This CDR3 has 16 residues. Trimming removed 5 bases at V and 1 base at J, with 17 bases between. Full variable domain (missing parts from reference TRBV13 and TRBJ1-2): AAGVIQSPRHLIKEKRETATLKCYPIPRHDTVYWYQQGPGQDPQFLISFYEKMQSDKGSIPDRFSAQQFSDYHSELNMSSLELGDSALYFCASSRTDRVYNYGYTFGSGTRLTVV.

The J gene is TRBJ1-1, the V gene TRBV30; no firm D call. Germline-derived CDR1 and CDR2 are GTSNPN and SVGIG (reference sequence). With 4 bases removed from V and 5 bases from J, the gap between germline ends came to 8 bases. The CDR3 sequence is 11 residues long. CDR3 amino acids: CAWTEGTEAFF. In nucleotides, the CDR3 is TGTGCCTGGACAGAAGGGACTGAAGCTTTCTTT.

The V and J genes are TRBV2 and TRBJ2-7; D not resolved. The germline V gene encodes CDR1 SNHLY and CDR2 FYNNEI. The germline V and J ends were trimmed by 2 bases and 7 bases, with 21 bases remaining between them. This CDR3 contains 16 residues. The CDR3 here is CASSEPQLEDLLEQYF. The DNA for the CDR3 is TGTGCCAGCAGTGAACCTCAGTTAGAGGACCTATTGGAGCAGTACTTC.

This clone was counted once. The V call is TRBV7-9, the J call TRBJ2-5; D is perhaps TRBD1 (5 bases). This CDR3 is 14 amino acids long. Deletions cut 4 bases from V and 2 bases from J, with 11 bases between. Germline CDR1 reads SEHNR; CDR2 reads FQNEAQ (reference sequence). CDR3 sequence: CASSSQGEQETQYF. The CDR3 DNA is TGTGCCAGCAGCTCCCAGGGTGAACAAGAGACCCAGTACTTC.

The chain uses TRBV4-1 and TRBJ2-1; no firm D call. In germline, CDR1 is MGHRA, CDR2 YSYEKL. The CDR3 extends over 13 amino acids. Trimming removed 0 bases at V and 10 bases at J, with 10 bases between. CDR3 loop: CASSQDSWREQFF. The CDR3 coding sequence is TGCGCCAGCAGCCAAGATAGTTGGCGGGAGCAGTTCTTC.

The count of this clone is one. The chain employs TRBV25-1 and TRBJ1-1, with D possibly matching TRBD1 (5 bases). V lost 4 bases and J 5 bases, leaving 20 bases between the germline ends. The CDR3 is 16 amino acids. Germline-derived CDR1 and CDR2 are MGHDK and SYGVNS. CDR3 bases: TGTGCCAGCAGTGCCCTAGGGACGCGCGATGGGACTGAAGCTTTCTTT. Translation gives CASSALGTRDGTEAFF. The full variable domain, with the rest looked up from reference TRBV25-1 and TRBJ1-1, is EADIYQTPRYLVIGTGKKITLECSQTMGHDKMYWYQQDPGMELHLIHYSYGVNSTEKGDLSSESTVSRIRTEHFPLTLESARPSHTSQYLCASSALGTRDGTEAFFGQGTRLTVV.

The gene calls are TRBV19 and TRBJ2-5, with 7 positions matching TRBD1. J was trimmed by 3 bases and V by 6 bases; bases with no gene match: 4. The V gene's germline CDR1 is LNHDA and CDR2 SQIVND (reference sequence). The CDR3 extends over 13 amino acids. In DNA form, the CDR3 reads TGTGCCAGTAGGCTCGACAGGGAAGAGACCCAGTACTTC. Translated, it gives CASRLDREETQYF.

The chain is built from TRBV5-4 and TRBJ2-2; 8 nucleotides align to TRBD2. Trimming took 4 bases from V and 3 from J; bases not matched to a gene: 5. The CDR3 is made up of 15 amino acids. Germline CDR1 and CDR2: SGHNT and YYREEE (reference sequence). The CDR3: CASSQGLVDTGELFF. The CDR3 coding sequence is TGTGCCAGCAGCCAGGGACTAGTTGACACCGGGGAGCTGTTTTTT.

V gene TRBV11-2 combines with J gene TRBJ2-3; weak D call: TRBD2 (7 bases). Trimming pared 1 base from V and 2 bases from J, leaving 13 bases between. This CDR3 region has 16 residues. Per the germline V gene, CDR1 is SGHAT and CDR2 is FQNNGV. DNA of the CDR3: TGTGCCAGCAGCTTAGTGGGGGGGACAATCACAGATACGCAGTATTTT. It yields the protein CASSLVGGTITDTQYF.

The chain is built from TRBV5-5 and TRBJ2-7; perhaps TRBD2 as D (5 bases). The CDR3 covers 13 residues. Germline V gene sequence: CDR1 SGHKS, CDR2 YYEKEE (reference sequence). V lost 5 bases, J lost 6 bases, and 15 bases lay in between. DNA of the CDR3: TGTGCCAGCAGTTCTTGGCTTGGAGGCGAGCAGTACTTC. This sequence encodes CASSSWLGGEQYF.

This chain joins TRBV7-2 and TRBJ2-1; 7 bases line up with TRBD1. The V gene's germline CDR1 is SGHTA and CDR2 FQGNSA. The CDR3 totals 14 residues. V lost 6 bases to trimming and J lost 1 base; unmatched junction nucleotides: 3. The CDR3 is CASRPGQSYNEQFF. CDR3 sequence (DNA): TGTGCCAGCAGACCGGGACAGTCCTACAATGAGCAGTTCTTC.

The chain has TRBV28 and TRBJ2-5; D may be TRBD2 (6 bases). The CDR3 is 14 residues long. From germline, CDR1 is MDHEN and CDR2 SYDVKM. V was clipped by 3 bases and J by 1 base, with 9 bases between them. CDR3 sequence (DNA): TGTGCCAGCAGTTTTTACGGGGGCCAAGAGACCCAGTACTTC. Its protein product is CASSFYGGQETQYF.

The chain combines TRBV27 with TRBJ1-1; D gene uncertain. CDR1 and CDR2 (germline): MNHEY, SMNVEV (reference sequence). This CDR3 contains 14 residues. V was cut by 2 bases and J by 4 bases, with 11 bases left in between. CDR3: CASSLIGLATEAFF. Here the CDR3 DNA reads TGTGCCAGCAGTTTAATTGGGCTGGCCACTGAAGCTTTCTTT.

This chain connects TRBV6-1 to TRBJ2-5; the match to TRBD2 covers 7 bases. The CDR3 contains 17 residues. The trim removed 1 base at V and 5 bases at J, leaving 13 bases unmatched. Germline V gene sequence: CDR1 MNHNS, CDR2 SASEGT. The CDR3 protein is CASSEVVAGEAGETQYF. In DNA form, the CDR3 reads TGTGCCAGCAGTGAAGTTGTGGCGGGAGAGGCTGGGGAGACCCAGTACTTC.